These 16 T cell receptor beta chains originate from one sample sequenced in a study of T cells after yellow fever vaccination. TCRdb itself ran the 5' RACE reads through MiXCR, one entry per CDR3 protein. Among 350,000 to 450,000 distinct CDR3 sequences listed, around 20% were seen once. Sequences were derived from PBMCs, sampled before the yellow fever booster vaccination. The receptors here all came from a young man who received the YFV17D yellow fever vaccine.

V usage is TRBV3-1 and J usage is TRBJ1-1; D remains unclear. The V and J ends lost 4 bases and 1 base respectively, with 10 bases between them. The CDR3 sequence is 14 residues long. Germline CDR1 reads LGHDT; CDR2 reads YNNKEL (reference sequence). The CDR3 here is CASSPSIGNTEAFF. The DNA of the CDR3 is TGTGCCAGCAGCCCGTCGATAGGGAACACTGAAGCTTTCTTT.

This clonotype appeared a few times. The gene calls are TRBV2 and TRBJ2-4, with D possibly being TRBD1 (6 bases). CDR3 size: 15 residues. Trimming removed 9 bases at V and 1 base at J, with 16 bases between. CDR1 is SNHLY and CDR2 is FYNNEI in the germline V gene. CDR3 sequence: CASSGESWAKNIQYF. CDR3 DNA: TGTGCCAGTTCAGGGGAATCGTGGGCCAAAAACATTCAGTACTTC.

The chain couples TRBV12-3 or TRBV12-4 to TRBJ2-2; D not certain. The CDR3 length is 14 residues. Trimming removed 2 bases at V and 2 bases at J, with 6 bases between. In DNA form, the CDR3 reads TGTGCCAGCAGTTTATTCAAAAACACCGGGGAGCTGTTTTTT. Translating gives CASSLFKNTGELFF.

This clonotype was counted a few times. The rearrangement joins TRBV4-2 to TRBJ2-7, with D unresolved. The CDR3 is 12 amino acids. Looked up from germline, CDR1 is LGHNA and CDR2 is YNFKEQ. Trimming stripped 1 base from V and 3 bases from J, with 4 bases between. The CDR3 DNA reads TGTGCCAGCAGCCAAGGGGTCTACGAGCAGTACTTC. It codes for CASSQGVYEQYF.

V is TRBV6-5 and J is TRBJ2-5; TRBD2 agrees at 9 bases. The germline CDR1 and CDR2 sequences are MNHEY and SVGAGI. V lost 6 bases, J lost 4 bases, and 9 bases stayed unmatched. The CDR3 is made up of 15 amino acids. CDR3 in DNA: TGTGCCAGCAGACGGTGGCGGGGGGGCACAGAGACCCAGTACTTC. Translated, it gives CASRRWRGGTETQYF.

The chain combines TRBV6-6 with TRBJ1-5, with 7 bases that match TRBD1. From germline, CDR1 is MNHNY and CDR2 SVGAGI (reference sequence). V trimming: 7 bases; J trimming: 3 bases; junction bases outside the gene matches: 9. CDR3 length equals 15 residues. CDR3: CASTRDRGYNQPQHF. CDR3 bases: TGTGCCAGCACCCGGGACAGAGGTTACAATCAGCCCCAGCATTTT.

The V gene is TRBV6-1, the J gene TRBJ2-7; TRBD1 is a possible D gene (6 bases). With 6 bases removed from V and 3 bases from J, the gap between germline ends came to 9 bases. The CDR3 spans 12 residues. CDR1 MNHNS and CDR2 SASEGT come from the germline V gene. The CDR3 DNA reads as TGTGCCAGCAGGGACAGAAACTACGAGCAGTACGTC. Protein product: CASRDRNYEQYV.

The chain couples TRBV15 to TRBJ2-3; D gene uncertain. The CDR3 totals 13 residues. Germline CDR1 LNHNV, CDR2 YYDKDF (reference sequence). Trimming took 4 bases from V and 2 from J, leaving 7 bases between them. CDR3 sequence: CATSIRDTDTQYF. The DNA for the CDR3 is TGTGCCACCAGCATTAGGGACACAGATACGCAGTATTTT.

The chain has TRBV19 and TRBJ2-3, with a possible D match to TRBD1 (5 bases). The CDR3 runs 11 residues. The V end was cut by 8 bases, the J end by 6 bases, with 9 bases between. Germline lookup yields CDR1 LNHDA and CDR2 SQIVND (reference sequence). CDR3 amino acids: CASAAGDTQYF. The DNA of the CDR3 is TGTGCCAGTGCTGCAGGGGATACGCAGTATTTT.

This clonotype occurred a few times. The gene calls are TRBV5-6 and TRBJ2-3; TRBD2 matches 9 bases. The CDR3 is made up of 18 amino acids. Trimming removed 0 bases from V and 1 base from J; junction bases left unmatched: 9. The germline V gene has CDR1 SGHDT and CDR2 YYEEEE. This chain's CDR3 is CASSLVAGGPSGTDTQYF. CDR3 nucleotide sequence: TGTGCCAGCAGCTTGGTTGCGGGGGGGCCCTCAGGCACAGATACGCAGTATTTT.

This clonotype was counted a few times. The genes are TRBV5-5 and TRBJ1-1; no clear D. This CDR3 region has 17 residues. Germline lookup yields CDR1 SGHKS and CDR2 YYEKEE (reference sequence). The V end lost 0 bases, the J end lost 1 base, and 16 bases lay between the germline ends. In nucleotides, the CDR3 is TGTGCCAGCAGCTTGGTCGTAGACGCTAGAAGGAACACTGAAGCTTTCTTT. This sequence encodes CASSLVVDARRNTEAFF.

The V gene is TRBV4-3, the J gene TRBJ1-2; D is uncertain. The CDR3 has 17 amino acids. Trimming pared 0 bases from V and 6 bases from J, leaving 20 bases between. The V gene's germline CDR1 is LGHNA and CDR2 YSLEER. This CDR3 is CASSQDIQILPNNGYTF. The CDR3 region has the DNA TGCGCCAGCAGCCAAGATATCCAGATCCTCCCAAATAATGGCTACACCTTC.

This chain links TRBV7-3 with TRBJ2-2, with D perhaps assigned TRBD1 or TRBD2 (5 bases each). Germline lookup yields CDR1 SGHTA and CDR2 FQGTGA. The CDR3 runs to 15 residues. V lost 5 bases, J lost 4 bases, and 14 bases lay in between. The CDR3 DNA is TGTGCCAGCAGCAGGGGCAGGGAGAGCACCGGGGAGCTGTTTTTT. This gives the protein CASSRGRESTGELFF.

This clonotype was counted at least ten times. V usage is TRBV4-2 and J usage is TRBJ2-2; TRBD2 aligns across 8 bases. The CDR3 runs to 16 residues. In germline, CDR1 is LGHNA, CDR2 YNFKEQ. V shed 1 base, J shed 3 bases, and the junction held 4 bases outside the gene matches. CDR3 DNA: TGTGCCAGCAGCCAAGCGCGGGGGGCGGACACCGGGGAGCTGTTTTTT. It codes for CASSQARGADTGELFF.

This clonotype was seen more than once but under ten times. This chain uses TRBV3-1 with TRBJ1-5, with a weak D call TRBD1 (5 bases). The CDR3 runs to 14 residues. V lost 2 bases and J lost 4, with 9 bases in between. Germline V gives CDR1 LGHDT, CDR2 YNNKEL (reference sequence). The CDR3 is CASSQNGANQPQHF. The DNA of the CDR3 is TGTGCCAGCAGCCAAAACGGGGCAAATCAGCCCCAGCATTTT.

This clonotype was counted only a few times. The CDR3 region is CASSSPPRAENTEAFF. The CDR3 DNA reads as TGTGCCAGCAGCTCTCCCCCCCGGGCCGAGAACACTGAAGCTTTCTTT. The rearrangement links TRBV11-1 to TRBJ1-1, with no clear D. CDR1 is SGHAT and CDR2 is FQDESV in the germline V gene (reference sequence). The CDR3 has 16 residues. V was shortened by 4 bases and J by 1 base, with 16 bases between the two germline ends. The full variable domain, in which reference TRBV11-1 and TRBJ1-1 provide the parts outside the CDR3, is EAEVAQSPRYKITEKSQAVAFWCDPISGHATLYWYRQILGQGPELLVQFQDESVVDDSQLPKDRFSAERLKGVDSTLKIQPAELGDSAMYLCASSSPPRAENTEAFFGQGTRLTVV.